Listed here are 8 T cell receptor beta chains from one sample, sequenced in a study of shared clonotypes between healthy human individuals. Data came from immunoSEQ multiplex PCR; TCRdb stores just in-frame clones and leaves some out. The sample includes roughly 1,800,000 clones, roughly 95% of them seen just once. CD45RO-negative, CCR7-positively selected cells formed the naive CD8 fraction, excluding terminally differentiated effector memory CD45RA+ cells. What was sequenced was naive CD8+ T cells sorted from blood. These receptor sequences come from a man between 18 and 29 years old in good health.

A remark on this clone: Other DNA sequences in this specimen translate into the identical CDR3. The chain employs TRBV18 and TRBJ2-5; the D gene is possibly TRBD2 (6 bases). Trimming shortened V by 3 bases and J by 5 bases, and 10 bases separated the two germline ends. Germline V gene lookup returns CDR1 KGHSH and CDR2 LQKENI. This CDR3 contains 13 residues. CDR3 nucleotides: TGTGCCAGCTCACCCGAGGCGGGGGAGACCCAGTACTTC. Its translation is CASSPEAGETQYF.

In this sample, this clone turned up a few times. J is TRBJ1-1 and V is TRBV29-1; D remains unclear. This CDR3 spans 10 amino acids. Germline V lookup: CDR1 SQVTM, CDR2 ANQGSEA. V lost 5 bases and J 7 bases, leaving 8 bases between the germline ends. The CDR3 bases are TGCAGCGTTCCCGGAGATGAAGCTTTCTTT. It specifies CSVPGDEAFF.

The chain has TRBV7-8 and TRBJ2-1, with 12 bases matching TRBD2. The CDR3 is made up of 18 amino acids. The germline V gene encodes CDR1 SGHVS and CDR2 FQNEAQ. The junction had 5 bases not matched to a gene; V was cut back by 0 bases and J by 2 bases. This CDR3 reads CASSLALAGGITYNEQFF. The CDR3 DNA sequence: TGTGCCAGCAGCTTAGCCCTAGCGGGAGGGATCACCTACAATGAGCAGTTCTTC.

V gene TRBV4-1 combines with J gene TRBJ2-2, with TRBD2 as a possible D gene (6 bases). The V and J ends lost 3 bases and 6 bases respectively, with 11 bases between them. From germline, CDR1 is MGHRA and CDR2 YSYEKL. This CDR3 spans 14 amino acids. CDR3 loop: CASSHRRAAGELFF. CDR3 sequence (DNA): TGCGCCAGCAGCCACCGGAGGGCGGCCGGGGAGCTGTTTTTT.

This chain links TRBV5-1 with TRBJ2-6; a possible D gene is TRBD1 (5 bases). This CDR3 has 18 residues. V dropped 1 base and J dropped 0 bases, with 14 bases sitting between them. Germline CDR1 SGHRS, CDR2 YFSETQ. The CDR3 loop reads CASSLYQGPYSGANVLTF. The DNA for the CDR3 is TGCGCCAGCAGCTTGTATCAGGGTCCTTACTCTGGGGCCAACGTCCTGACTTTC.

The chain uses TRBV7-9 and TRBJ1-1; the D gene is possibly TRBD1 (5 bases). CDR3 length: 18 residues. Trimming removed 4 bases from V and 2 bases from J, with 23 bases in between. Germline V gene data show CDR1 as SEHNR and CDR2 as FQNEAQ (reference sequence). The CDR3 nucleotides read TGTGCCAGCAGCTCCCGTAGCCTCCGGGACGGAATTAACACTGAAGCTTTCTTT. Translating it yields CASSSRSLRDGINTEAFF.

The V gene is TRBV5-6, the J gene TRBJ2-7, with D perhaps TRBD1 (5 bases). The germline V gene has CDR1 SGHDT and CDR2 YYEEEE. CDR3 size: 16 residues. V lost 2 bases and J 3 bases, leaving 18 bases between the germline ends. The CDR3 DNA reads as TGTGCCAGCAGCTTCTCTACCCAGGGATCCTACTACGAGCAGTACTTC. Amino acids: CASSFSTQGSYYEQYF.

The genes are TRBV5-6 and TRBJ2-7; TRBD1 might be the D (6 bases). Trimming cost V 1 base and J 2 bases, with 7 bases left between them. The germline V gene has CDR1 SGHDT and CDR2 YYEEEE. There are 13 residues in the CDR3. In DNA, the CDR3 is TGTGCCAGCAGCTTGCCAGGGGCCTACGAGCAGTACTTC. It codes for CASSLPGAYEQYF.